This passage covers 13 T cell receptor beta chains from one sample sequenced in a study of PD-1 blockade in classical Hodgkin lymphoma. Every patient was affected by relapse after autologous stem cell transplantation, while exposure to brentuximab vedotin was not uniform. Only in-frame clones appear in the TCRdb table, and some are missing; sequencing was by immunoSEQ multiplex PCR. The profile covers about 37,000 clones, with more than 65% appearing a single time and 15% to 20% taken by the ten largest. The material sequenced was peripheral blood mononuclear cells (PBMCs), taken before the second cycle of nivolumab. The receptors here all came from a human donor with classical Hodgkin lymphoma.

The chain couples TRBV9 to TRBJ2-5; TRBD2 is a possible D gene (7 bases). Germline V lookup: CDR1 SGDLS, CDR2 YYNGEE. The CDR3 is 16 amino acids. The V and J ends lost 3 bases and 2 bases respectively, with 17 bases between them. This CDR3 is CASSGTRGGQQETQYF. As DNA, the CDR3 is TGTGCCAGCAGCGGCACAAGGGGGGGACAACAAGAGACCCAGTACTTC.

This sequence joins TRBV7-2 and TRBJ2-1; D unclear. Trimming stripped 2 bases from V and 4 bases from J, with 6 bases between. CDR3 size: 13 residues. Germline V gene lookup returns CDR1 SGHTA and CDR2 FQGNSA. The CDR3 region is CASSLQVYNEQFF. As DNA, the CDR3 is TGTGCCAGCAGCTTACAGGTATACAATGAGCAGTTCTTC.

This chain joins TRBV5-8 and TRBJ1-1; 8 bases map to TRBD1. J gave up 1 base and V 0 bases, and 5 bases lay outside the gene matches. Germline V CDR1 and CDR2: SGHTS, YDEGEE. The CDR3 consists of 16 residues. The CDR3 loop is CASSLGYGTGNTEAFF. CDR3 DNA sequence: TGTGCCAGCAGCTTGGGGTACGGGACAGGGAACACTGAAGCTTTCTTT.

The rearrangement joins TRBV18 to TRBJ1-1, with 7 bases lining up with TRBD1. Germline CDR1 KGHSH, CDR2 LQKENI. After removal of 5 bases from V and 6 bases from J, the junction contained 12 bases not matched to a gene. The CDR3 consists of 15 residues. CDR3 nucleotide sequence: TGTGCCAGCTCAACCTTAGGGAGAAGGGGGCCTGAAGCTTTCTTT. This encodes CASSTLGRRGPEAFF.

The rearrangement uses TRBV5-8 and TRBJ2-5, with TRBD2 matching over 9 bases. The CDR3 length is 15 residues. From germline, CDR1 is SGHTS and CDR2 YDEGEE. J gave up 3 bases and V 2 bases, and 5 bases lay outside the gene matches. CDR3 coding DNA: TGTGCCAGCAGCTTCCACAGGACTAGCGAAGAGACCCAGTACTTC. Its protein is CASSFHRTSEETQYF.

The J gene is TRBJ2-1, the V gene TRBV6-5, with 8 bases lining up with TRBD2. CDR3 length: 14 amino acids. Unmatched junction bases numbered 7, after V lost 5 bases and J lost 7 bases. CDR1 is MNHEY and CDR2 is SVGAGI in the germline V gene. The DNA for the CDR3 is TGTGCCAGCAGTCGCGGGACTAGAGGTAATGAGCAGTTCTTC. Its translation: CASSRGTRGNEQFF.

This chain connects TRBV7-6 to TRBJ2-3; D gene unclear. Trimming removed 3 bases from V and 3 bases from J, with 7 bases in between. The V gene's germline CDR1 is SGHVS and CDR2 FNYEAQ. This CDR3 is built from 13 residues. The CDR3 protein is CASSLMPTDTQYF. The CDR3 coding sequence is TGTGCCAGCAGCTTGATGCCTACAGATACGCAGTATTTT.

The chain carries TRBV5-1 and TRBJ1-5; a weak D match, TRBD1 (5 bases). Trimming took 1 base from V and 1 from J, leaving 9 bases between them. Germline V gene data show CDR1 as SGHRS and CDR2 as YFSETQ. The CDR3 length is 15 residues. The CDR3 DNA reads TGCGCCAGCAGCTTGCGGGGGGAGAGCAATCAGCCCCAGCATTTT. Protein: CASSLRGESNQPQHF.

Written as DNA, the CDR3 is TGTGCCAGCAGTGTGACGGGGACCGAAAACACCATATATTTT. This sequence encodes CASSVTGTENTIYF. The chain combines TRBV2 with TRBJ1-3, with D possibly being TRBD1 (5 bases). Trimming took 4 bases from V and 6 from J, leaving 13 bases between them. From germline, CDR1 is SNHLY and CDR2 FYNNEI. The CDR3 is 14 residues long.

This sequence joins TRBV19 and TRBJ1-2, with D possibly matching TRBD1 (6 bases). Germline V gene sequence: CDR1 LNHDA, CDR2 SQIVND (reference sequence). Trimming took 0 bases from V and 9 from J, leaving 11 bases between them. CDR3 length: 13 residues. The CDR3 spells CASSIDRQASYTF. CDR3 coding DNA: TGTGCCAGTAGTATAGACCGACAGGCCAGCTACACCTTC.

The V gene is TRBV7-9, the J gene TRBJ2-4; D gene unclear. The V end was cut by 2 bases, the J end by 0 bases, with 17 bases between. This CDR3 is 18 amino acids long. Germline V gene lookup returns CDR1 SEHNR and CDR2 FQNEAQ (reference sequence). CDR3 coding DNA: TGTGCCAGCAGCTTATACCGAGACATTCGGGTAGCCAAAAACATTCAGTACTTC. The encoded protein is CASSLYRDIRVAKNIQYF.

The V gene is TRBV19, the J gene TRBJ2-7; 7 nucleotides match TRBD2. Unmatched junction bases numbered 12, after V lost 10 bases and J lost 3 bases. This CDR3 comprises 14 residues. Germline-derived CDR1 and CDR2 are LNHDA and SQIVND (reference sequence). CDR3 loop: CATKGRGASYEQYF. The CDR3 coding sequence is TGTGCCACCAAAGGGAGGGGCGCAAGCTACGAGCAGTACTTC.

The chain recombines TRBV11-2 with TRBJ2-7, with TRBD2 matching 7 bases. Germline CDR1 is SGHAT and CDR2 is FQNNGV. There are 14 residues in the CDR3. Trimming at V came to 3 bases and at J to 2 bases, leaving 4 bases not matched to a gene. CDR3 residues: CASSFGGGTYEQYF. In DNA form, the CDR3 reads TGTGCCAGCAGCTTTGGGGGGGGAACCTACGAGCAGTACTTC. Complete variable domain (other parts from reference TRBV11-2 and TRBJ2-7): EAGVAQSPRYKIIEKRQSVAFWCNPISGHATLYWYQQILGQGPKLLIQFQNNGVVDDSQLPKDRFSAERLKGVDSTLKIQPAKLEDSAVYLCASSFGGGTYEQYFGPGTRLTVT.